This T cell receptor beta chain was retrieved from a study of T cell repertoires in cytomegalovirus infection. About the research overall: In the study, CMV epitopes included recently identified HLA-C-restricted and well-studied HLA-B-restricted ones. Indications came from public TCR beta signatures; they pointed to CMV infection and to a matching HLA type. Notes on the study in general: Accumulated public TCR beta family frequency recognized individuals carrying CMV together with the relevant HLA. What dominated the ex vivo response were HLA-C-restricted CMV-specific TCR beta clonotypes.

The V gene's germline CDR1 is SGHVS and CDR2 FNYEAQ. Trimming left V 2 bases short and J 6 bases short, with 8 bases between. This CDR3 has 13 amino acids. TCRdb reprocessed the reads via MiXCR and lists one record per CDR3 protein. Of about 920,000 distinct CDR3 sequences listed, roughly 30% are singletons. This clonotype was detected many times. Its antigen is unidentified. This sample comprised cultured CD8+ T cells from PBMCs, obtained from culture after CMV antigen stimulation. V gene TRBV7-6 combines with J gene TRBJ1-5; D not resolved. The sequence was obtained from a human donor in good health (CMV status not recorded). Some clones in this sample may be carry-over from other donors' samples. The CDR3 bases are TGTGCCAGCAGCTTAAATACGGGTCAGCCCCAGCATTTT. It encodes CASSLNTGQPQHF.